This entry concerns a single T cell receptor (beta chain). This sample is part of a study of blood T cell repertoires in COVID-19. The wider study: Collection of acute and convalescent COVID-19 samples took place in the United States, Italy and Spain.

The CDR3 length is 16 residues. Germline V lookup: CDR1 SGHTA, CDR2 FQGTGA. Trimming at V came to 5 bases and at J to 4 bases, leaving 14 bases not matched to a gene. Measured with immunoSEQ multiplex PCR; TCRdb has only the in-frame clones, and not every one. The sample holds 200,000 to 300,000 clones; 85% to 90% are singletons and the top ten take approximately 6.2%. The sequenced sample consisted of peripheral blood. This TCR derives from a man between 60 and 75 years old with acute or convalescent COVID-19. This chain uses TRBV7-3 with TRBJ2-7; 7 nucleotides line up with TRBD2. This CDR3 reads CASSVDMSTSMYEQYF. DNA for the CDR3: TGTGCCAGCAGCGTAGATATGTCGACTAGCATGTACGAGCAGTACTTC.